This section outlines one T cell receptor beta chain sequence together with its context. Its antigen specificity is not known. Per-base quality was not reported, and no clone a single base away is much larger than it. The entry originates in a study of control samples from healthy donors and cancer patients (dated by TCRdb to the early 2020s). Libraries were built with the immunoSEQ multiplex PCR assay. Drawn from immuneACCESS, this table holds only the in-frame rearrangements with V and J called that TCRdb kept. Clones are partly lost; checked studies trace under half to an unresolved V gene and leave the rest unexplained. Present in this sample are under 55,000 clones, over 70% of which were seen just once. The ten largest make up about 9.5% of the sample. The germline V gene (reference sequence) specifies WNHNN as CDR1 and SYGVQD as CDR2. The junction carries 8 bases between V and J, which are trimmed by 6 bases and 5 bases respectively. The CDR3 spans 12 residues, from the cysteine through the phenylalanine. The retained sequence is limited to the CDR3, 36 bases, with the frame set at the first base.

In this chain, TRBV10-1 is recombined with TRBJ2-1, and the D gene may be TRBD1, 6 bases matching. This clonotype originated in a man aged 70-80 years in good health. The specimen sequenced was blood. The nucleotides are TGCGCCAGCAGCGAGGGGGACAATGAGCAGTTCTTC. This yields the protein CASSEGDNEQFF.